This T cell receptor (beta chain) was retrieved from a study of human T cells and chemical hapten exposure. A single record per CDR3 protein comes from TCRdb applying MiXCR to the RACE reads. This table has 95,000 or so distinct CDR3 sequences, more than 9% appearing once. Time point here: patch test 1, 2 weeks after DPC sensitization. The treatment denotes: therapeutic diphenylcyclopropenone sensitization with weekly scalp DPC. Those who donated were patients with alopecia, 18 to 70 years of age, and suitable for DPC. The starting material, unfractionated whole blood, was used for total RNA extraction. The CDR3 sequence is 15 residues long. Germline V lookup: CDR1 SGHTA, CDR2 FQGNSA. Between the trimmed V and J ends, which lost 3 bases and 0 bases, there was a span of 11 bases. This clonotype was counted only a few times.

The input for sequencing was whole blood, taken in connection with sensitization to the hapten diphenylcyclopropenone (DPC). The rearrangement uses TRBV7-2 and TRBJ1-1, with D tentatively TRBD1 (5 bases). The source of this sequence is a man aged 40-50 years with alopecia areata. Some clones in this sample may be carry-over from other donors' samples. The CDR3 loop reads CASSFQGRLNTEAFF. Here the CDR3 DNA reads TGTGCCAGCAGCTTTCAGGGCCGATTGAACACTGAAGCTTTCTTT.